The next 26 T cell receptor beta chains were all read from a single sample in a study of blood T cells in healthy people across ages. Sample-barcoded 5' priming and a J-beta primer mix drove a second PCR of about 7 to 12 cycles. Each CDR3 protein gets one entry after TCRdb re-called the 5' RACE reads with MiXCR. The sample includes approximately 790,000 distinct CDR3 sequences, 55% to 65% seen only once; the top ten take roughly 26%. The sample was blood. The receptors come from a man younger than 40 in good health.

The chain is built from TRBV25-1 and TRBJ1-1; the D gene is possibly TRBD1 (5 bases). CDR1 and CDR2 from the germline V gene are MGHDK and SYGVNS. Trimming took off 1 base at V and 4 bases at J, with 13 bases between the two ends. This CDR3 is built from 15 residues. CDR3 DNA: TGTGCCAGCAGTGAATTTGGGGGGGGTTCCACTGAAGCTTTCTTT. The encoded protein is CASSEFGGGSTEAFF.

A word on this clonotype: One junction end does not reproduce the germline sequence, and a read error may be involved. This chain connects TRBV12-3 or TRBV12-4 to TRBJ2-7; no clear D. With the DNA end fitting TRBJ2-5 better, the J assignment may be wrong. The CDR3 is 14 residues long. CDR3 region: CTSSLSRIEETQYF. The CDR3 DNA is TGTACCAGCAGTTTAAGCAGGATAGAAGAGACCCAGTACTTC.

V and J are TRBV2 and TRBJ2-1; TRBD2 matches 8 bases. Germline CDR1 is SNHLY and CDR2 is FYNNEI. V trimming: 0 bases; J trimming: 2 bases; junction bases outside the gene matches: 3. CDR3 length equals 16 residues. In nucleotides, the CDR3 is TGTGCCAGCAGTGAAGCTGCGGGGGGACCCTACAATGAGCAGTTCTTC. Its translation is CASSEAAGGPYNEQFF.

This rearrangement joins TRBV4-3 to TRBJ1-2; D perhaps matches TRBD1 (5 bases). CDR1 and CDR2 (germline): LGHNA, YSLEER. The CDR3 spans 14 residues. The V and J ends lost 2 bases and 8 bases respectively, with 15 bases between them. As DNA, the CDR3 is TGCGCCAGCAGCCAAATCGGGACGACGTCGGGCTACACCTTC. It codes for CASSQIGTTSGYTF.

Here the CDR3 DNA reads TGTGCCAGCTCATCAAGCACAGGGTCACAGCCCCAGCATTTT. It yields the protein CASSSSTGSQPQHF. This chain connects TRBV18 to TRBJ1-5; D might be TRBD1 (6 bases). The CDR3 length is 14 residues. V was pared by 5 bases and J by 7 bases, with 15 bases between. CDR1 and CDR2 from the germline V gene are KGHSH and LQKENI.

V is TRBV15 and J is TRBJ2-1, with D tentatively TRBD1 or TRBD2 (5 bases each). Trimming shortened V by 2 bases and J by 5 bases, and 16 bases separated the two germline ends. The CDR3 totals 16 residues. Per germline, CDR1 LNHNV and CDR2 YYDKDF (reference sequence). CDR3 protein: CATSRNRRGGHNEQFF. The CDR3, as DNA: TGTGCCACCAGCAGAAACCGACGTGGGGGACACAATGAGCAGTTCTTC.

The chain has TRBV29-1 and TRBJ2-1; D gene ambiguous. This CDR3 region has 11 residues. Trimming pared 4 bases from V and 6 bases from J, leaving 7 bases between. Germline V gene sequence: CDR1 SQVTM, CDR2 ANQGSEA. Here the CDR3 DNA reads TGCAGCGTTGCCCTCCCCAATGAGCAGTTCTTC. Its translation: CSVALPNEQFF.

CDR3 residues: CASSSPASGAVFNTQYF. CDR3 in DNA: TGTGCCAGCAGCTCCCCCGCTAGCGGTGCCGTTTTTAATACGCAGTATTTT. The chain couples TRBV5-6 to TRBJ2-3, with 7 bases fitting TRBD2. Germline CDR1 and CDR2: SGHDT and YYEEEE. V gave up 3 bases and J gave up 7 bases; unmatched junction bases: 17. The length of the CDR3 is 17 residues.

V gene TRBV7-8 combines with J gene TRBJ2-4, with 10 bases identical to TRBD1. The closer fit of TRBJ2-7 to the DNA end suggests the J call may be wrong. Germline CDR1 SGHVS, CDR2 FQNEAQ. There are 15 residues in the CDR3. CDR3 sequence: CASSLEGQGYHEQYF. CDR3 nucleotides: TGTGCCAGCAGCTTAGAGGGACAGGGGTACCACGAGCAGTACTTC.

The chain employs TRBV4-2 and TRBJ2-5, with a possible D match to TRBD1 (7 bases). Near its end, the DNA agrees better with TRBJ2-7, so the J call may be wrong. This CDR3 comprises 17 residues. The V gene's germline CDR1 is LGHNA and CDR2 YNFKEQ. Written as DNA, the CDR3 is TGTGCCAGCAGCCGAGAAGGGGGCGGGATTGGCTCCTACGAGCAGTACTTC. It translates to CASSREGGGIGSYEQYF.

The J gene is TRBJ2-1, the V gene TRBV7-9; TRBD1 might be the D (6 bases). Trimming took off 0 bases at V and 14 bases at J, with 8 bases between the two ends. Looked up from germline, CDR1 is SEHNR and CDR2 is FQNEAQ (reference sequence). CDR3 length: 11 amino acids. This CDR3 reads CASSLAQGKFF. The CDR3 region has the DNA TGTGCCAGCAGCTTAGCACAGGGAAAGTTCTTC.

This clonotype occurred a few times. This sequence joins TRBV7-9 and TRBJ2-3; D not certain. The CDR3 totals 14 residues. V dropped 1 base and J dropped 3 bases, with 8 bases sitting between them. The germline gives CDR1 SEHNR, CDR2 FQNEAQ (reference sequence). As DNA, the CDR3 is TGTGCCAGCAGCTTAGGGGTCAATACAGATACGCAGTATTTT. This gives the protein CASSLGVNTDTQYF.

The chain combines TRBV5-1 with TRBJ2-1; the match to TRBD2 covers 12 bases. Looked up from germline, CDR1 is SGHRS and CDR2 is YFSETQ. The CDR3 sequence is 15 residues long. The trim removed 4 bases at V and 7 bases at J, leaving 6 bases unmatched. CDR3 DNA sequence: TGCGCCAGCAGCGAACTAGCGGGGGGTCCGAATGAGCAGTTCTTC. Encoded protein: CASSELAGGPNEQFF.

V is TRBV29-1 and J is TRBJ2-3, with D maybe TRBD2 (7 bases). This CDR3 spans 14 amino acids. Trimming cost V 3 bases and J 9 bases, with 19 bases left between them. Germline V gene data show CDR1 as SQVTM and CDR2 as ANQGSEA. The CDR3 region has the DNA TGCAGCGTTGATCGCGGGGGCCACGGATACACGCAGTATTTT. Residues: CSVDRGGHGYTQYF.

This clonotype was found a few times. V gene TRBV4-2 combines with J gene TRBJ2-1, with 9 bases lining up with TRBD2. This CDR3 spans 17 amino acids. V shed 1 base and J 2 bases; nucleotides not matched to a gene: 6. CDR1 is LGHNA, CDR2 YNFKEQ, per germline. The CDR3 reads CASSQGPAGGAYNEQFF. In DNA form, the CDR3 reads TGTGCCAGCAGCCAAGGGCCAGCGGGGGGAGCCTACAATGAGCAGTTCTTC.

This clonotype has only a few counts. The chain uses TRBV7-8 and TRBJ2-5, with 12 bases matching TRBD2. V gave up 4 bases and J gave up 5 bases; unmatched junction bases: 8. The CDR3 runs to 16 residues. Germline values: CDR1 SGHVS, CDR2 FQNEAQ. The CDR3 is CASSSPLAGGKETQYF. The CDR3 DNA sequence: TGTGCCAGCAGCTCTCCACTAGCGGGGGGAAAGGAGACCCAGTACTTC. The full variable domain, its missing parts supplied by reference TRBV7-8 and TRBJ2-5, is GAGVSQSPRYKVAKRGQDVALRCDPISGHVSLFWYQQALGQGPEFLTYFQNEAQLDKSGLPSDRFFAERPEGSVSTLKIQRTQQEDSAVYLCASSSPLAGGKETQYFGPGTRLLVL.

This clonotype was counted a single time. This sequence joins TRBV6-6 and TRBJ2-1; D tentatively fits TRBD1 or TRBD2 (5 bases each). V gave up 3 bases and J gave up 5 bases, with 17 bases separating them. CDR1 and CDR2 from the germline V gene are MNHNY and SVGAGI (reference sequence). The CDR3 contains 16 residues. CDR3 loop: CASSYPNGVDNNEQFF. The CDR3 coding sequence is TGTGCCAGCAGTTATCCAAACGGGGTGGACAACAATGAGCAGTTCTTC.

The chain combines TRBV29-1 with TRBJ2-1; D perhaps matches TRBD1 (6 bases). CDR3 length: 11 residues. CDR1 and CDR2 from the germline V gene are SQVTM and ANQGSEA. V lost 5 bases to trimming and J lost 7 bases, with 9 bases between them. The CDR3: CSVKQGNEQFF. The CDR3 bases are TGCAGCGTTAAACAGGGAAATGAGCAGTTCTTC.

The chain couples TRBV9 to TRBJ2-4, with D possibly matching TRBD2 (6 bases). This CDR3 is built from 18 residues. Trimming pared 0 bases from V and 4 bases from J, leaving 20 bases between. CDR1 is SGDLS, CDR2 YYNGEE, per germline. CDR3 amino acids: CASSVGALTGDLKNIQYF. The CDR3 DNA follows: TGTGCCAGCAGCGTAGGAGCTTTGACGGGGGACCTAAAAAACATTCAGTACTTC.

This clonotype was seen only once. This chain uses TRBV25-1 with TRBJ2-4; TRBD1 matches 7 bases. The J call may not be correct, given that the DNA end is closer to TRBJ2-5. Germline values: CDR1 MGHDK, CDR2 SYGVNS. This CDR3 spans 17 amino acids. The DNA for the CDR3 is TGTGCCAGCAGTGCCTCCGGGACAGCCTACACCTGGGGGACCCAGTACTTC. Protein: CASSASGTAYTWGTQYF.

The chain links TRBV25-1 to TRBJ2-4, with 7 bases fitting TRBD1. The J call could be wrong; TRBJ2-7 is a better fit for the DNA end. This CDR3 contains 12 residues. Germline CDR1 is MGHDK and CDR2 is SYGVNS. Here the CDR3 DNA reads TGTGCCAGCACAGGGGGACGACGCGAGCAGTACTTC. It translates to CASTGGRREQYF.

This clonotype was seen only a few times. The CDR3 nucleotides are TGTGCCAGCAGCTTGGAGGGGAGTAGGGGGCAGTTCTTC. Protein sequence: CASSLEGSRGQFF. The chain uses TRBV3-1 and TRBJ2-1, with D perhaps matching TRBD2 (6 bases). The V and J ends lost 5 bases and 12 bases respectively, with 17 bases between them. The CDR3 sequence is 13 residues long. Germline lookup yields CDR1 LGHDT and CDR2 YNNKEL (reference sequence).

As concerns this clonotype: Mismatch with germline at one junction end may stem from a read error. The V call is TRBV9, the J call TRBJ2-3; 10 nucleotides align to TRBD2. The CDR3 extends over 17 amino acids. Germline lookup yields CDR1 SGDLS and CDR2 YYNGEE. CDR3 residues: CASGVSSGGGSWNTQYF. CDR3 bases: TGTGCCAGCGGCGTTTCGAGCGGGGGGGGATCGTGGAATACGCAGTATTTT.

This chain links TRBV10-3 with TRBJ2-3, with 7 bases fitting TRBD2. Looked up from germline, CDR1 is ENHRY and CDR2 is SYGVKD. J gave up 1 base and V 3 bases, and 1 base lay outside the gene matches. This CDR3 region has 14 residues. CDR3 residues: CAISDTSGTDTQYF. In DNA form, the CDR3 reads TGTGCCATCAGTGATACTAGCGGCACAGATACGCAGTATTTT.

This CDR3 reads CASSYEFGGGDSYEQYF. Here the CDR3 DNA reads TGTGCCAGCAGTTACGAGTTTGGCGGGGGTGACTCCTACGAGCAGTACTTC. This chain links TRBV6-5 with TRBJ2-4; 7 bases are shared with TRBD2. TRBJ2-7 matches the DNA end more closely, so the J call is doubtful. CDR1 is MNHEY and CDR2 is SVGAGI in the germline V gene. This CDR3 is built from 17 residues.

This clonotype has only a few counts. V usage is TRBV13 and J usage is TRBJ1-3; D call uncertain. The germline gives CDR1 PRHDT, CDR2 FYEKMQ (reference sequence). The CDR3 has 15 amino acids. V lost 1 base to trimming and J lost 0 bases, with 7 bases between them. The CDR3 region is CASSLARVSGNTIYF. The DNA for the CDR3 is TGTGCCAGCAGCTTAGCCCGGGTCTCTGGAAACACCATATATTTT.